Sequencing of this TCR beta chain was carried out in a study of patients and donors after allogeneic stem cell transplantation. TCRdb re-derived calls from the RT-PCR reads in MiXCR, one entry per CDR3 protein. The sample shows about a million distinct CDR3 sequences, about a sixth of them seen only once. J was trimmed by 3 bases and V by 6 bases; bases with no gene match: 3. Germline loops: CDR1 DFQATT, CDR2 SNEGSKA (reference sequence). CDR3 size: 12 residues. The chain couples TRBV20-1 to TRBJ2-7; 9 nucleotides match TRBD1. This TCR was recovered from a human donor who was either an allogeneic HSCT recipient or a stem cell or donor lymphocyte infusion donor (not recorded which). It is not recorded whose cells these are; they may come from a transplant donor. Material: blood, either unsorted or a sorted T cell fraction (not recorded which). In DNA, the CDR3 is TGCAGTGCCTCGACAGGGGGCTACGAGCAGTACTTC. It encodes CSASTGGYEQYF.